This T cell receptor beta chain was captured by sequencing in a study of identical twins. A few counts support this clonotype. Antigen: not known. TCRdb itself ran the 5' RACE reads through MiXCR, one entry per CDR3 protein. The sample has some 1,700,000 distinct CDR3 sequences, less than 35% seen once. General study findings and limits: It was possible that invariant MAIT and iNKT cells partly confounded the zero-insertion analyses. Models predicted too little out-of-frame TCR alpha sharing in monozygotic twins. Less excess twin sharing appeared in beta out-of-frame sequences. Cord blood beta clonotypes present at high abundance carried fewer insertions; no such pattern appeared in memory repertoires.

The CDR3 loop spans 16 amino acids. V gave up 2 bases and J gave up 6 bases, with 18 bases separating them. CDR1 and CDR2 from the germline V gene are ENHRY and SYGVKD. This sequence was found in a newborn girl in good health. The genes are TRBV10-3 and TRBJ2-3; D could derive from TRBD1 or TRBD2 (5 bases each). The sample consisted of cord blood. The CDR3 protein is CAISEDSGRFYDTQYF. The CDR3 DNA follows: TGTGCCATCAGTGAGGACAGCGGCAGATTTTACGATACGCAGTATTTT.